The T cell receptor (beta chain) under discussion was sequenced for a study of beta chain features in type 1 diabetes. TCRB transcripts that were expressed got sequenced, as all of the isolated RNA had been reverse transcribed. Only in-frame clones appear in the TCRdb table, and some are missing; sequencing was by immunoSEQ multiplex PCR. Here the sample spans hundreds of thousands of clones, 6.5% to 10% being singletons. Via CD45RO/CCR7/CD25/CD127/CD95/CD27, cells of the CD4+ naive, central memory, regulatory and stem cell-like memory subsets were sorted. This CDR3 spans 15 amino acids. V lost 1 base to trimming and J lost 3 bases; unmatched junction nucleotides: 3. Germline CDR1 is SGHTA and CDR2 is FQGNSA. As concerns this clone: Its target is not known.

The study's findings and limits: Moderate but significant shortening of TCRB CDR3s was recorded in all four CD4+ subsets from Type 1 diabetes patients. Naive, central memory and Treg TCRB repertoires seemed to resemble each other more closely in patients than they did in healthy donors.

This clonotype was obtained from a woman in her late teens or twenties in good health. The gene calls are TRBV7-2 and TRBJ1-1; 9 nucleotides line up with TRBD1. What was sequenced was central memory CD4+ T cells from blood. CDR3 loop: CASSLGGQGDTEAFF. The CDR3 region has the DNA TGTGCCAGCAGCTTAGGGGGACAGGGAGACACTGAAGCTTTCTTT.